This entry features one TCR beta chain sequence. Symptom resolution, clearance, or two negative PCRs marked the recovered donors of Cohort 3. This entry belongs to a study of blood T cell repertoires in COVID-19. Across the study: Specimens from acute and convalescent COVID-19 originated in the United States, Italy and Spain.

V was cut by 7 bases and J by 10 bases, with 11 bases left in between. This CDR3 comprises 12 residues. The germline gives CDR1 MDHEN, CDR2 SYDVKM. TCRdb's copy holds only in-frame clones and misses some; the assay was immunoSEQ multiplex PCR. This table holds 200,000 or so clones, around 82% found once. The V gene is TRBV28, the J gene TRBJ1-6, with D unclear. Sequencing was carried out using PBMCs or T cells enriched from blood (not recorded which). The sequence was collected from a man aged 35 to 55 who had recovered from COVID-19. The CDR3: CASISSTSPLHF. The DNA for the CDR3 is TGTGCCAGCATTTCATCTACGTCACCCCTCCACTTT.